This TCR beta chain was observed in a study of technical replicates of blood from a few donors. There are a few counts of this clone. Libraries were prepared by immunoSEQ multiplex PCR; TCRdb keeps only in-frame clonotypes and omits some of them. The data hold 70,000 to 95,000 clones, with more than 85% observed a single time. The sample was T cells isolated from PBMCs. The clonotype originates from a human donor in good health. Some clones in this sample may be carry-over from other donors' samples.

CDR3 amino acids: CSAGQTPNQPQHF. The DNA for the CDR3 is TGCAGCGCAGGACAGACCCCTAATCAGCCCCAGCATTTT. The rearrangement uses TRBV29-1 and TRBJ1-5; D might be TRBD1 (6 bases). V lost 7 bases and J lost 4, with 14 bases in between. The CDR3 has 13 amino acids. Germline-derived CDR1 and CDR2 are SQVTM and ANQGSEA. Filled out from reference TRBV29-1 and TRBJ1-5, the complete variable domain reads SAVISQKPSRDICQRGTSLTIQCQVDSQVTMMFWYRQQPGQSLTLIATANQGSEATYESGFVIDKFPISRPNLTFSTLTVSNMSPEDSSIYLCSAGQTPNQPQHFGDGTRLSIL.